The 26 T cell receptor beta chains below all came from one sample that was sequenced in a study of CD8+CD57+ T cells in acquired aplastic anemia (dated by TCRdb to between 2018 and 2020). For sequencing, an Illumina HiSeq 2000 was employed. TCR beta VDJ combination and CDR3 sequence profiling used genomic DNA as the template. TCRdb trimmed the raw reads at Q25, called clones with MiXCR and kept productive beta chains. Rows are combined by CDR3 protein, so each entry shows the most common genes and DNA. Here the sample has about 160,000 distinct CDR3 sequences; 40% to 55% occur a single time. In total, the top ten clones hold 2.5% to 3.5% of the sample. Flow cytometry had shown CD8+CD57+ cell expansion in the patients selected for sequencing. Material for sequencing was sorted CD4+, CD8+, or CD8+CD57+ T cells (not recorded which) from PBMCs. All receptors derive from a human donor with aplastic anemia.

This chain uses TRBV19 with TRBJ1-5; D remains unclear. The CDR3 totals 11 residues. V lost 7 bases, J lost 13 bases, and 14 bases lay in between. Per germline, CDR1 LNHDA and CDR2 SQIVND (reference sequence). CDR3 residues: CASNIYSNQHF. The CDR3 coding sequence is TGTGCCAGTAACATATATAGCAATCAGCATTTT.

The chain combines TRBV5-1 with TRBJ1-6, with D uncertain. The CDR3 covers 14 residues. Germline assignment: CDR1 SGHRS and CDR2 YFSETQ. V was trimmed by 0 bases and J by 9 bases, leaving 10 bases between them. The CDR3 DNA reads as TGCGCCAGCAGCTTGGTAGGAAGGAGTTCACCCCTCCACTTT. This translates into CASSLVGRSSPLHF.

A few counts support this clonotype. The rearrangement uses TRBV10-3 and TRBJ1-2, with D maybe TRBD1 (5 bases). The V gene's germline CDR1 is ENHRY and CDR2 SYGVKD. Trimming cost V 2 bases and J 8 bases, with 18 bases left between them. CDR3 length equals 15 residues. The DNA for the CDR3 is TGTGCCATCAGTGAGCCCATGGGGGGGGATACCGGCTACACCTTC. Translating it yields CAISEPMGGDTGYTF.

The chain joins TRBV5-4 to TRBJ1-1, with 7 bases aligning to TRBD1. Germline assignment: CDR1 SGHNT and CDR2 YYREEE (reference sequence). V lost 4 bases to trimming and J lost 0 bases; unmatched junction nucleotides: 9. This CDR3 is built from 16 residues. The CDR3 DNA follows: TGTGCCAGCAGCACCCGGACAGGACTCATGAACACTGAAGCTTTCTTT. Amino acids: CASSTRTGLMNTEAFF.

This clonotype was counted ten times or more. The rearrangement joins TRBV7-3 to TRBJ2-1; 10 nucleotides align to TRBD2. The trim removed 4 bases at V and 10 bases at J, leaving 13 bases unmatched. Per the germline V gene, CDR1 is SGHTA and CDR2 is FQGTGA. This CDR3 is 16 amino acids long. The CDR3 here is CASSSSGLAGAGEQFF. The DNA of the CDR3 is TGTGCCAGCAGCTCGAGCGGGCTAGCGGGGGCCGGGGAGCAGTTCTTC.

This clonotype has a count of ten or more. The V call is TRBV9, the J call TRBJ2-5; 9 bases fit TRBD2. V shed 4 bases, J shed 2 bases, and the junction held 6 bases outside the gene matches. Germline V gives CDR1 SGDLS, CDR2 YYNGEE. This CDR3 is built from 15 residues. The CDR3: CASSTPAGGQETQYF. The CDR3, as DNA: TGTGCCAGCAGCACCCCGGCGGGGGGGCAAGAGACCCAGTACTTC.

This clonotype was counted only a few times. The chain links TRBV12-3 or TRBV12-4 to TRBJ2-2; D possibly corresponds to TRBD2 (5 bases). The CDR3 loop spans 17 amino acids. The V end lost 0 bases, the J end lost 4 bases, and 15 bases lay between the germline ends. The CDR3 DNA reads TGTGCCAGCAGTTTAGCCGGAAGGATAGGGAGCACCGGGGAGCTGTTTTTT. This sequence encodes CASSLAGRIGSTGELFF.

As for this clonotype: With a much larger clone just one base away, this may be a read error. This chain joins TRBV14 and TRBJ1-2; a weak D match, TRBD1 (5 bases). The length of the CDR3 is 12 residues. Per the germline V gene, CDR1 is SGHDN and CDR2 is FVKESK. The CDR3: CASRDINYGCTF. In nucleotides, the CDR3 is TGTGCCAGCAGGGACATTAACTATGGCTGCACCTTC.

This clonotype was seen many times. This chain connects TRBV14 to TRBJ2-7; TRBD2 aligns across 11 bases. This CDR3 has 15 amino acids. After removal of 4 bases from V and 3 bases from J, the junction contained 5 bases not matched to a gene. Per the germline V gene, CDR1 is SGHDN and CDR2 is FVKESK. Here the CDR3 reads CASSLRLAGYYEQYF. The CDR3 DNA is TGTGCCAGCAGCCTCAGACTAGCGGGGTACTACGAGCAGTACTTC.

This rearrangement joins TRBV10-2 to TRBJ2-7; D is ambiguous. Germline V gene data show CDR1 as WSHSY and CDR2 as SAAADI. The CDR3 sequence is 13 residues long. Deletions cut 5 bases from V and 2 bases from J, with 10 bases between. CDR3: CASSQTGPYEQYV. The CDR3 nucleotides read TGCGCCAGCAGTCAAACGGGCCCCTACGAGCAGTACGTC.

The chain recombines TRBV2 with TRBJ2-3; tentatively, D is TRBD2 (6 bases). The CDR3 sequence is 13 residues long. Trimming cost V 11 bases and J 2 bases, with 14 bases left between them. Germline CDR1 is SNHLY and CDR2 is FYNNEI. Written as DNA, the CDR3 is TGTGCCTGCCAGCGGGCGTACACAGATACGCAGTATTTT. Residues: CACQRAYTDTQYF.

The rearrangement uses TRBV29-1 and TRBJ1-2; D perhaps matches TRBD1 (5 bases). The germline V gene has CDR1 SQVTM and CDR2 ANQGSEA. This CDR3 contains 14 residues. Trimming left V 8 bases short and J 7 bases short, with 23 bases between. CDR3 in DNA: TGCAGCCCGAGGAGGGACCCGACCATTTCTGGCTACACCTTC. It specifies CSPRRDPTISGYTF.

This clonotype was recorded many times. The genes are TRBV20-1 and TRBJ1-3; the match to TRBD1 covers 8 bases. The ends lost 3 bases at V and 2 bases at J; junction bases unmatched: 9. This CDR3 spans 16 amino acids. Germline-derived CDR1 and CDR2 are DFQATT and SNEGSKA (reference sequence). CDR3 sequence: CSARKAGGDAGNTIYF. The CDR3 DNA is TGCAGTGCTAGGAAGGCAGGGGGCGATGCTGGAAACACCATATATTTT.

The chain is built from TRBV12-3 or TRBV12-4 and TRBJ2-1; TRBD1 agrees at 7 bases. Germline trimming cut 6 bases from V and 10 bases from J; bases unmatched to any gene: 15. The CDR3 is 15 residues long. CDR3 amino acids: CASRRSGTAEQEQFF. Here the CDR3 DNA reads TGTGCCAGCAGACGATCCGGGACAGCTGAACAAGAGCAGTTCTTC.

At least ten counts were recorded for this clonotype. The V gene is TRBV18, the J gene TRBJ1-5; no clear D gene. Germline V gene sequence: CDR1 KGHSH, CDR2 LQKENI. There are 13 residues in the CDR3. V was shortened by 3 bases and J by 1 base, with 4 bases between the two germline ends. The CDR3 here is CASSPRSNQPQHF. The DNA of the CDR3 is TGTGCCAGCTCACCCAGAAGCAATCAGCCCCAGCATTTT.

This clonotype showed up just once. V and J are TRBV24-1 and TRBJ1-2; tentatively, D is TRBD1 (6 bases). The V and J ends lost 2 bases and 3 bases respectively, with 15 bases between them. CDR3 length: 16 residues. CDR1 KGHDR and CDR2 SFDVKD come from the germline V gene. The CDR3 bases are TGTGCCACCAGTGATTACCGGGACAAGGGGTACTATGGCTACACCTTC. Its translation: CATSDYRDKGYYGYTF.

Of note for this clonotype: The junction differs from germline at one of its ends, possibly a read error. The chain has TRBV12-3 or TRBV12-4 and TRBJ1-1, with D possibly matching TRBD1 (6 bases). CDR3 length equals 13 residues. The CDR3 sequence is CASSIRGDTEALF. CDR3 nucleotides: TGTGCCAGCAGTATTAGAGGGGACACTGAAGCTCTCTTT.

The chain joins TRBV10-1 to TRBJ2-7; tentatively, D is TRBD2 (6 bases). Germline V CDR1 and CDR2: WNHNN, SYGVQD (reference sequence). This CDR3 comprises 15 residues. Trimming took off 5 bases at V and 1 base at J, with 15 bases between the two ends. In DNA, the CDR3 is TGCGCCAGCAGTCCAGGCCGCGCGGGATCCTACGAGCAGTACTTC. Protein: CASSPGRAGSYEQYF.

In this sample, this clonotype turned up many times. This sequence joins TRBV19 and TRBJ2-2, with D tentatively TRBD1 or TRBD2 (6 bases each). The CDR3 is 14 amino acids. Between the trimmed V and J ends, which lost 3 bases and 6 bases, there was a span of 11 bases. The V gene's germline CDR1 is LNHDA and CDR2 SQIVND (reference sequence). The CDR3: CASSIGGGAGELFF. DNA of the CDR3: TGTGCCAGTAGTATCGGGGGCGGGGCCGGGGAGCTGTTTTTT.

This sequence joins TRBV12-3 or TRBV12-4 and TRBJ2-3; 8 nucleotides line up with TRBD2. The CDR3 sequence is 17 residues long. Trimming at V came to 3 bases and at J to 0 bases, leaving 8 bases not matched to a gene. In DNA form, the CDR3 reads TGTGCCAGCAGTTTGGCTGCGGGAGGACCTAGCACAGATACGCAGTATTTT. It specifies CASSLAAGGPSTDTQYF.

The CDR3 reads CASRTERDNQPQHF. CDR3 nucleotides: TGTGCCAGTAGGACAGAGAGGGACAATCAGCCCCAGCATTTT. V and J are TRBV19 and TRBJ1-5, with D maybe TRBD1 (5 bases). Germline CDR1 and CDR2: LNHDA and SQIVND (reference sequence). With 6 bases removed from V and 3 bases from J, the gap between germline ends came to 12 bases. CDR3 size: 14 residues.

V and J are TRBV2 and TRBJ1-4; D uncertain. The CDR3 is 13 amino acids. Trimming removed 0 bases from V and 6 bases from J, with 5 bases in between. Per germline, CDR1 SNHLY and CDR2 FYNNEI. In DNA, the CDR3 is TGTGCCAGCAGTGAAGCGCTGGATGAAAAACTGTTTTTT. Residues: CASSEALDEKLFF.

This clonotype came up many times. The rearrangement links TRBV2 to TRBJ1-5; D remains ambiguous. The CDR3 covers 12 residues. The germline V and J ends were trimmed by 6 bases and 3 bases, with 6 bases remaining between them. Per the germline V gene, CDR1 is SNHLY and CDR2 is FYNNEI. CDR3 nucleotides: TGTGCCAGCAGACAGACCAATCAGCCCCAGCATTTT. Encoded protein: CASRQTNQPQHF.

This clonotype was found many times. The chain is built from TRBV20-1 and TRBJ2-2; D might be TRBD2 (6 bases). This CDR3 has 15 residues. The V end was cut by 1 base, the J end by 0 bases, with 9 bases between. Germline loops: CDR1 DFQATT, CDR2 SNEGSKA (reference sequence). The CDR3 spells CSARAGTANTGELFF. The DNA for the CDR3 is TGCAGTGCTAGAGCCGGGACTGCGAACACCGGGGAGCTGTTTTTT.

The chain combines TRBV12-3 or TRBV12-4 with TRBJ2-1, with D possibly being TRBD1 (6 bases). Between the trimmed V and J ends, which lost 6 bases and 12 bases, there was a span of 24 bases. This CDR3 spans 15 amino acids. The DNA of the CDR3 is TGTGCCAGCAGAACAGGGCCTTATACCTACACTGGGCAGTTCTTC. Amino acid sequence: CASRTGPYTYTGQFF.

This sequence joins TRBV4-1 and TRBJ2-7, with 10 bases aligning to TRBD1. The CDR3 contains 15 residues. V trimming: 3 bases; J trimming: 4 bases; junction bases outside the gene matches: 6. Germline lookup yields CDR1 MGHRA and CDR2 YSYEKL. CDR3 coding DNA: TGCGCCAGCAGCCACAGACAGGGGGCAGAGTACGAGCAGTACGTC. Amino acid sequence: CASSHRQGAEYEQYV.